A selection of T cell receptor beta chains follows, all from one sample in a study of blood T cells in healthy people across ages. TCRdb re-derived calls from the 5' RACE reads in MiXCR, one entry per CDR3 protein. The sample lists about 1.4 million distinct CDR3 sequences, around 59% occurring once. The sample was blood. The receptors stem from a man aged 18 to 29 in good health. Both conserved end residues are part of each CDR3. A D gene is named only where the DNA matches it firmly. Expanded clones are given a class, and other clones once, few, many or no size at all.

>TRBJ1-4|TRBV25-1|few|.
TGTGCCAGCAGTGAATATCGGGGATCTCTGTTTTTT
CASSEYRGSLFF
>TRBJ2-4|TRBV20-1|.|TRBD1
TGCAGTACAGGGGAGAGGGGCCCAGAAAACATTCAGTACTTC
CSTGERGPENIQYF
>TRBJ2-3|TRBV6-2/TRBV6-3|.|.
TGTGTCAGCAGTTACGGAAACACATCGAGGGCAGATACGCAGTATTTT
CVSSYGNTSRADTQYF
>TRBJ2-2|TRBV28|.|.
TGTGCCAGCAGTTTATGGGATCCGAACACCGGGGAGCTGTTTTTT
CASSLWDPNTGELFF
>TRBJ2-7|TRBV27|.|TRBD2
TGTGCCAGCAGTCCATCCCGGGGGGGCCCGTACTTC
CASSPSRGGPYF
>TRBJ2-3|TRBV10-3|.|.
TGTGCCATCAGTGAGTCGACGTCCGATACGCAGTATTTT
CAISESTSDTQYF
>TRBJ2-7|TRBV3-1|.|TRBD2
TGTGCCAGCAGCCAACTAACTAGCGGGAGGGTATACGAGCAGTACTTC
CASSQLTSGRVYEQYF
>TRBJ2-7|TRBV20-1|.|.
TGCAGTGCAGCCAGGGCCTACGAGCAGTACTTC
CSAARAYEQYF
>TRBJ1-2|TRBV5-1|.|.
TGCGCCAGCAGCCCTACGACGGACTATGGCTACACCTTC
CASSPTTDYGYTF
>TRBJ1-2|TRBV29-1|.|.
TGCAGCGTTGAAGATCAGGACATTTACGATGGCTACACCTTC
CSVEDQDIYDGYTF
>TRBJ2-1|TRBV4-1|.|.
TGCGCCAGCAGCCTCCTGGGCGTAAGCTCCTACAATGAGCAGTTCTTC
CASSLLGVSSYNEQFF
>TRBJ1-5|TRBV29-1|few|.
TGCAGCGTTGATATGGGGGGCAATCAGCCCCAGCATTTT
CSVDMGGNQPQHF
>TRBJ2-1|TRBV20-1|.|.
TGCAGTGCTAGAGATGCAAGGGCCTCGTATGAGCAGTTCTTC
CSARDARASYEQFF
>TRBJ1-4|TRBV6-5|few|TRBD1
TGTGCCAGCACTACTTTGCGACAGGGAACTAATGAAAAACTGTTTTTT
CASTTLRQGTNEKLFF
>TRBJ2-7|TRBV9|.|TRBD2
TGTGCCAGCAGCCCCCGGGACTATTACTACGAGCAGTACTTC
CASSPRDYYYEQYF
>TRBJ2-1|TRBV29-1|.|.
TGCAGCGCCAAGACAGGCAGCAATGAGCAGTTCTTC
CSAKTGSNEQFF
>TRBJ1-5|TRBV21-1|.|.
TGTGCCAGCAGCAAATCACTCGGGACCGCGGACCCGAGGAGCAATCAGCCCCAGCATTTT
CASSKSLGTADPRSNQPQHF